One sample yielded the 26 T cell receptor beta chains listed below, sequenced in a study of Ad26.COV2.S vaccination and SARS-CoV-2 variants. Clones were sequenced by immunoSEQ multiplex PCR, and TCRdb holds only the in-frame ones, with some missing. The repertoire holds hundreds of thousands of clones, approximately 88% seen once, with approximately 1.5% in the top ten. Treatment: over 15 received Ad26.COV2.S at low or high dose, single or two shots; about 5 received placebo; per-sample allocation not given. Samples analyzed were those drawn on day 63 after the first vaccine or placebo injection. Material: peripheral blood, obtained in a trial of Ad26.COV2.S vaccine versus placebo. The receptors come from a person aged 18-65 years who received the Ad26.COV2.S COVID-19 vaccine or a placebo.

This clone was detected only once. The rearrangement links TRBV4-2 to TRBJ2-3; 12 bases are a match to TRBD2. The trim removed 5 bases at V and 6 bases at J, leaving 6 bases unmatched. CDR1 and CDR2 (germline): LGHNA, YNFKEQ. The CDR3 is made up of 15 amino acids. CDR3 DNA sequence: TGTGCCAGCAGCTCGACTAGCGGGGGCTCGGATACGCAGTATTTT. Translated: CASSSTSGGSDTQYF.

The CDR3 region has the DNA TGTGCCAGCAGCCGTGCGGAGTACCAAGAGACCCAGTACTTC. It is translated as CASSRAEYQETQYF. The rearrangement links TRBV3-1 (or the pseudogene TRBV3-2) to TRBJ2-5; D is unclear. Trimming took off 4 bases at V and 0 bases at J, with 9 bases between the two ends. Looked up from germline, CDR1 is LGHDT and CDR2 is YNNKEL (reference sequence). This CDR3 contains 14 residues.

The genes are TRBV30 and TRBJ1-5, with 9 nucleotides matching TRBD1. Germline CDR1 GTSNPN, CDR2 SVGIG (reference sequence). J gave up 5 bases and V 2 bases, and 4 bases lay outside the gene matches. The CDR3 runs to 14 residues. The CDR3 loop reads CAWSLGTGHQPQHF. The CDR3 region has the DNA TGTGCCTGGAGTCTAGGGACAGGGCATCAGCCCCAGCATTTT.

This chain links TRBV30 with TRBJ1-5; D uncertain. The germline V and J ends were trimmed by 2 bases and 2 bases, with 13 bases remaining between them. The CDR3 sequence is 15 residues long. In germline, CDR1 is GTSNPN, CDR2 SVGIG (reference sequence). The CDR3 here is CAWSRGALGNQPQHF. In nucleotides, the CDR3 is TGTGCCTGGAGTCGGGGAGCATTGGGCAATCAGCCCCAGCATTTT.

A word on this clone: This may come from a read error, since a much larger clone is one base off. Other DNA sequences within the sample encode an identical CDR3. The chain couples TRBV12-3 or TRBV12-4 to TRBJ2-7; 7 bases are shared with TRBD1. The junction had 3 bases not matched to a gene; V was cut back by 7 bases and J by 0 bases. This CDR3 region has 13 residues. The CDR3 region is CASTRDSSYEQYF. In DNA form, the CDR3 reads TGTGCCAGCACCCGGGACAGCTCCTACGAGCAGTACTTC.

This clone was seen a handful of times. V and J are TRBV11-2 and TRBJ2-7, with a possible D match to TRBD2 (5 bases). This CDR3 is built from 13 residues. Trimming took 1 base from V and 5 from J, leaving 9 bases between them. The germline V gene encodes CDR1 SGHAT and CDR2 FQNNGV. CDR3 protein: CASSLVDFDEQYF. Here the CDR3 DNA reads TGTGCCAGCAGCTTAGTGGACTTCGACGAGCAGTACTTC.

The rearrangement uses TRBV2 and TRBJ2-7; TRBD2 is a possible D gene (6 bases). V was cut by 6 bases and J by 0 bases, with 15 bases left in between. CDR1 and CDR2 (germline): SNHLY, FYNNEI. The CDR3 sequence is 15 residues long. CDR3 nucleotide sequence: TGTGCCAGCAGCAAAACCGGGGGAAGCTCCTACGAGCAGTACTTC. Protein: CASSKTGGSSYEQYF.

CDR3 loop: CASRRQGTEAFF. CDR3 coding DNA: TGTGCCAGTAGGAGACAGGGGACTGAAGCTTTCTTT. The chain carries TRBV19 and TRBJ1-1, with 8 bases fitting TRBD1. CDR3 length: 12 amino acids. The junction had 2 bases not matched to a gene; V was cut back by 6 bases and J by 5 bases. Germline CDR1 reads LNHDA; CDR2 reads SQIVND (reference sequence).

The chain carries TRBV3-1 (or the pseudogene TRBV3-2) and TRBJ1-1, with 7 bases matching TRBD1. This CDR3 spans 14 amino acids. The trim removed 5 bases at V and 2 bases at J, leaving 5 bases unmatched. In germline, CDR1 is LGHDT, CDR2 YNNKEL (reference sequence). As DNA, the CDR3 is TGTGCCAGCAGCTCCCGGGACAGAAACACTGAAGCTTTCTTT. It is translated as CASSSRDRNTEAFF.

The chain links TRBV5-1 to TRBJ2-1, with 9 bases lining up with TRBD1. The V gene's germline CDR1 is SGHRS and CDR2 YFSETQ. This CDR3 contains 15 residues. V was pared by 0 bases and J by 8 bases, with 6 bases of the junction left unmatched. CDR3 sequence (DNA): TGCGCCAGCAGCTTGGTAGGGACAGGGATGGATGAGCAGTTCTTC. Translating gives CASSLVGTGMDEQFF.

The gene calls are TRBV24-1 and TRBJ2-1; 9 nucleotides match TRBD1. The CDR3 is 15 residues long. J lost 8 bases, V lost 3 bases, and 7 bases had no gene match. The germline gives CDR1 KGHDR, CDR2 SFDVKD. CDR3 DNA: TGTGCCACCAGTGATCCCGGGACAGGGAATGATGAGCAGTTCTTC. It encodes CATSDPGTGNDEQFF.

The chain carries TRBV9 and TRBJ2-1, with 8 bases aligning to TRBD2. The germline V gene has CDR1 SGDLS and CDR2 YYNGEE. CDR3 length equals 14 residues. V trimming: 1 base; J trimming: 9 bases; junction bases outside the gene matches: 6. CDR3 DNA sequence: TGTGCCAGCAGCGTAACTAGCGGAGACGGTGAGCAGTTCTTC. Translating gives CASSVTSGDGEQFF.

The J gene is TRBJ2-7, the V gene TRBV15; D possibly matches TRBD1 or TRBD2 (6 bases each). Germline V gene data show CDR1 as LNHNV and CDR2 as YYDKDF (reference sequence). V was pared by 8 bases and J by 3 bases, with 14 bases between. The CDR3 loop spans 13 amino acids. The CDR3 nucleotides read TGTGCCACCGTAGGGGGGAAGGGCTACGAGCAGTACTTC. Translating gives CATVGGKGYEQYF.

The chain is built from TRBV27 and TRBJ2-1; a weak D match, TRBD2 (5 bases). Germline CDR1 MNHEY, CDR2 SMNVEV (reference sequence). V was cut by 5 bases and J by 5 bases, with 16 bases left in between. The CDR3 has 15 residues. CDR3 sequence (DNA): TGTGCCAGCAGTCCCACTAGAGAAAGGCACAATGAGCAGTTCTTC. Its protein is CASSPTRERHNEQFF.

The chain links TRBV6-5 to TRBJ1-6, with TRBD1 matching 8 bases. Germline V gene lookup returns CDR1 MNHEY and CDR2 SVGAGI. The CDR3 is 15 residues long. V lost 5 bases, J lost 5 bases, and 5 bases stayed unmatched. The CDR3 DNA sequence: TGTGCCAGCAGTCGACAGGGGCCGAATAATTCACCCCTCCACTTT. This codes for CASSRQGPNNSPLHF.

This rearrangement joins TRBV30 to TRBJ1-6, with D perhaps matching TRBD1 (5 bases). The CDR3 has 16 amino acids. Germline V gives CDR1 GTSNPN, CDR2 SVGIG (reference sequence). V lost 0 bases and J 6 bases, leaving 15 bases between the germline ends. CDR3 loop: CAWSVDQRGGNSPLHF. The CDR3 coding sequence is TGTGCCTGGAGTGTGGACCAAAGGGGAGGTAATTCACCCCTCCACTTT.

This rearrangement joins TRBV6-5 to TRBJ1-2, with D possibly matching TRBD1 (5 bases). The CDR3 runs 13 residues. Trimming pared 4 bases from V and 2 bases from J, leaving 8 bases between. Germline V gives CDR1 MNHEY, CDR2 SVGAGI. This chain's CDR3 is CASSSRTNYGYTF. CDR3 DNA: TGTGCCAGCAGTTCTAGGACAAACTATGGCTACACCTTC.

The chain employs TRBV10-1 and TRBJ1-2; perhaps TRBD1 as D (5 bases). The CDR3 runs 17 residues. From germline, CDR1 is WNHNN and CDR2 SYGVQD (reference sequence). V lost 2 bases to trimming and J lost 7 bases, with 23 bases between them. Here the CDR3 reads CASSELGREEARGGYTF. In nucleotides, the CDR3 is TGCGCCAGCAGTGAGCTGGGCAGGGAAGAAGCCCGGGGTGGCTACACCTTC.

CDR3 coding DNA: TGTGCCAGCAGGAGGGACAGGTTAGATGGCTACACCTTC. This translates into CASRRDRLDGYTF. The chain is built from TRBV6-4 and TRBJ1-2, with 8 nucleotides matching TRBD1. Germline CDR1 MRHNA, CDR2 SNTAGT. The length of the CDR3 is 13 residues. The V gene end was trimmed by 6 bases and the J gene end by 6 bases; junction bases not matched to a gene: 6.

The chain links TRBV4-3 to TRBJ2-6; 7 bases match TRBD1. The CDR3 is made up of 17 amino acids. Germline V lookup: CDR1 LGHNA, CDR2 YSLEER. Trimming took 1 base from V and 2 from J; bases not matched to a gene: 5. The CDR3 nucleotides read TGCGCCAGCAGCCAAGCTCTCGGGACAGCTGGGGCCAACGTCCTGACTTTC. Encoded protein: CASSQALGTAGANVLTF.

The rearrangement joins TRBV18 to TRBJ2-7; 7 nucleotides agree with TRBD1. Per the germline V gene, CDR1 is KGHSH and CDR2 is LQKENI. V lost 2 bases and J lost 1; bases outside the gene matches: 5. The CDR3 covers 15 residues. Here the CDR3 DNA reads TGTGCCAGCTCACCAAGAACAGGGGAATCCTACGAGCAGTACTTC. Protein product: CASSPRTGESYEQYF.

In this sample, this clone turned up a few times. This chain links TRBV6-6 with TRBJ1-6; no firm D call. Germline values: CDR1 MNHNY, CDR2 SVGAGI (reference sequence). Trimming left V 6 bases short and J 2 bases short, with 11 bases between. The CDR3 consists of 15 residues. CDR3 DNA sequence: TGTGCCAGCAGGCCCAGGACTGCCTATAATTCACCCCTCCACTTT. Translation gives CASRPRTAYNSPLHF.

The chain recombines TRBV5-8 with TRBJ2-3, with TRBD2 matching 9 bases. Germline assignment: CDR1 SGHTS and CDR2 YDEGEE. The V segment lost 4 bases and the J segment 1 base; nucleotides outside the gene matches: 10. This CDR3 contains 17 residues. The DNA of the CDR3 is TGTGCCAGCAGCCACTACGGACTAGCGAGGCGCACAGATACGCAGTATTTT. Protein: CASSHYGLARRTDTQYF. Full variable domain (outside the CDR3, taken from reference TRBV5-8 and TRBJ2-3): EAGVTQSPTHLIKTRGQQATLRCSPISGHTSVYWYQQALGLGLQFLLWYDEGEERNRGNFPPRFSGRQFPNYSSELNVNALELEDSALYLCASSHYGLARRTDTQYFGPGTRLTVL.

This clone showed up just once. The J gene is TRBJ2-6, the V gene TRBV5-4; 8 nucleotides align to TRBD1. The trim removed 3 bases at V and 5 bases at J, leaving 7 bases unmatched. This CDR3 contains 16 residues. Germline-derived CDR1 and CDR2 are SGHNT and YYREEE (reference sequence). The CDR3 nucleotides read TGTGCCAGCAGCTCCAGGGGGCGCACCTGGGCCAACGTCCTGACTTTC. This sequence encodes CASSSRGRTWANVLTF.

This chain uses TRBV2 with TRBJ1-4; D remains unclear. This CDR3 region has 12 residues. Germline V gene data show CDR1 as SNHLY and CDR2 as FYNNEI. The V and J ends lost 8 bases and 7 bases respectively, with 11 bases between them. The CDR3 coding sequence is TGTGCCAGCGGGGAGTGGGGTGAAAAACTGTTTTTT. It is translated as CASGEWGEKLFF.

V usage is TRBV10-3 and J usage is TRBJ2-7; 9 bases agree with TRBD2. The CDR3 contains 16 residues. The V gene end was trimmed by 0 bases and the J gene end by 7 bases; junction bases not matched to a gene: 10. Germline-derived CDR1 and CDR2 are ENHRY and SYGVKD. The CDR3 loop is CAISESSLAGEGEQYF. The CDR3 DNA follows: TGTGCCATCAGTGAGTCTAGCTTAGCGGGAGAGGGAGAGCAGTACTTC.